This TCR beta chain was recorded in a study of blood T cell repertoires in COVID-19. Some clones are missing from TCRdb's copy, which holds only in-frame ones; the method was immunoSEQ multiplex PCR. The data contain around 300,000 clones, about nine tenths of them singletons. The source of this sequence is a man aged 50-60 years with active or convalescent COVID-19. Material for sequencing was peripheral blood.

The CDR3 loop reads CASSLEWGLINEQFF. CDR3 nucleotides: TGTGCCAGCAGCTTAGAGTGGGGGCTGATCAATGAGCAGTTCTTC. This chain uses TRBV7-3 with TRBJ2-1; possibly TRBD1 for D (6 bases). The CDR3 runs 15 residues. Germline-derived CDR1 and CDR2 are SGHTA and FQGTGA. The V gene lost 2 bases and the J gene lost 6 bases, with 14 bases spanning the gap.